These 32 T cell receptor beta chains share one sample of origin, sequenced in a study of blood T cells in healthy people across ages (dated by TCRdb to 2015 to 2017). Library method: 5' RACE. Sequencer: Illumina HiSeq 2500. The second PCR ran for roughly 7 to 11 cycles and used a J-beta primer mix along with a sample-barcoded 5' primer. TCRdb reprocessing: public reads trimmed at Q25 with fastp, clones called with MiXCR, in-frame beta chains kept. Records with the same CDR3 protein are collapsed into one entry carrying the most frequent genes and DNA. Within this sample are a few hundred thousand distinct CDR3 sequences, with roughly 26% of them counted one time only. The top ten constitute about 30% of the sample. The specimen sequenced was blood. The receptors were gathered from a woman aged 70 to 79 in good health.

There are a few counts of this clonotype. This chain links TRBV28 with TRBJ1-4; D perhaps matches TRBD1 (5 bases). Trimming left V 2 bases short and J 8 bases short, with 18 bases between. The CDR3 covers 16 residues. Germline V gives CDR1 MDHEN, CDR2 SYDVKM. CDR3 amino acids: CASSLSQGPPREKLFF. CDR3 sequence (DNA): TGTGCCAGCAGTTTAAGTCAGGGCCCACCGAGGGAAAAACTGTTTTTT.

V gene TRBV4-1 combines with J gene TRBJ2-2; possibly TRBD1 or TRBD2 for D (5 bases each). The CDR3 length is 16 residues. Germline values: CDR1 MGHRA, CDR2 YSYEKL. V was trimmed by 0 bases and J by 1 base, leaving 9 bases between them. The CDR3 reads CASSQERGRNTGELFF. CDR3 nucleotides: TGCGCCAGCAGCCAAGAGAGGGGCCGGAACACCGGGGAGCTGTTTTTT.

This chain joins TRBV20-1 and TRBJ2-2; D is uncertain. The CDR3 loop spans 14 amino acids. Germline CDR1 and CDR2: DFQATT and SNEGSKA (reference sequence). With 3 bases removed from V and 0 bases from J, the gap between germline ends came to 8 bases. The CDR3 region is CSASRMANTGELFF. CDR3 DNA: TGCAGTGCTAGTAGGATGGCGAACACCGGGGAGCTGTTTTTT.

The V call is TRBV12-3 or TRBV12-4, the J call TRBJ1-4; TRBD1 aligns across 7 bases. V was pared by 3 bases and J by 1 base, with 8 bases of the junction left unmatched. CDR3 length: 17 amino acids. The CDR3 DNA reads TGTGCCAGCAGTTTGGATACAGGGGCAAAAACTAATGAAAAACTGTTTTTT. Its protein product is CASSLDTGAKTNEKLFF.

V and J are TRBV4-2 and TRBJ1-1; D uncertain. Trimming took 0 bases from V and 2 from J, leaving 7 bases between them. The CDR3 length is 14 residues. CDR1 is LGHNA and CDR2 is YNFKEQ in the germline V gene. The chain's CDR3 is CASSQDHRNTEAFF. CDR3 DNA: TGTGCCAGCAGCCAAGATCACCGCAACACTGAAGCTTTCTTT.

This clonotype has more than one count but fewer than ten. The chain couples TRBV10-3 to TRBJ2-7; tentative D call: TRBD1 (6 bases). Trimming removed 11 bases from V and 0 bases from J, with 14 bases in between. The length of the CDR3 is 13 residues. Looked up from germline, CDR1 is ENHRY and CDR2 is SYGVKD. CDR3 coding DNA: TGTGCCGCAAAGGGGGATCCCTCCTACGAGCAGTACTTC. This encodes CAAKGDPSYEQYF.

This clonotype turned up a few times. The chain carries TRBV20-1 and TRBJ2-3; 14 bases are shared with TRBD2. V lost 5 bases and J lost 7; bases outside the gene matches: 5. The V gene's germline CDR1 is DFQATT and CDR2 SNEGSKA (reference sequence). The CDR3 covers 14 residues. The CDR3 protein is CSAGTSGSSYTQYF. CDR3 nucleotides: TGCAGTGCTGGGACTAGCGGGAGTAGCTATACGCAGTATTTT.

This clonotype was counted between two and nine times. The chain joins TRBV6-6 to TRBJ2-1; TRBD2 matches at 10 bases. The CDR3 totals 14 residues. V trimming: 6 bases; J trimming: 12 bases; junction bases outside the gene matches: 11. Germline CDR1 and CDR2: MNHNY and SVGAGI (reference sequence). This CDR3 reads CASRPGLAYGGQFF. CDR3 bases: TGTGCCAGCAGGCCGGGACTAGCGTACGGTGGGCAGTTCTTC.

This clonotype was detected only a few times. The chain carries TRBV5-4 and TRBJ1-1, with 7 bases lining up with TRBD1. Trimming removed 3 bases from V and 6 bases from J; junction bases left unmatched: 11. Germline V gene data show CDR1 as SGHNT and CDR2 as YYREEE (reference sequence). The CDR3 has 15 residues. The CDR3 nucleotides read TGTGCCAGCAGCTCCCAAGGGGGCGCAGACCCTGAAGCTTTCTTT. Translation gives CASSSQGGADPEAFF.

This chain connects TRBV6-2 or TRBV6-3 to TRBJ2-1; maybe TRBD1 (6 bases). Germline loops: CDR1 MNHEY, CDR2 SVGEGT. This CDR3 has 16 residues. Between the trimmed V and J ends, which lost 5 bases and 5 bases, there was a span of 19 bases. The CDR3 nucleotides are TGTGCCAGCAGTATCATGGGGGCCCATAAGAACAATGAGCAGTTCTTC. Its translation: CASSIMGAHKNNEQFF.

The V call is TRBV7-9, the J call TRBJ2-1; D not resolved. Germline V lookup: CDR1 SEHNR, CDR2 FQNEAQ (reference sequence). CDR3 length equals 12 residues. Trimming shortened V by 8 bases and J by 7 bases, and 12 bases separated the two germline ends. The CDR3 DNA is TGTGCCAGCTTGCGAGTGTATAATGAGCAGTTCTTC. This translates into CASLRVYNEQFF.

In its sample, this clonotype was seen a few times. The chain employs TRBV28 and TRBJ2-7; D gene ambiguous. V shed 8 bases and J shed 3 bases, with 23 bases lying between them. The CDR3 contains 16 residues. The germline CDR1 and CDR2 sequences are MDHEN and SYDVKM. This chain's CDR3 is CASFPRARALLYEQYF. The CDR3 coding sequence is TGTGCCAGCTTCCCCCGAGCCCGGGCCCTCCTCTACGAGCAGTACTTC.

The CDR3 nucleotides read TGTGCCAGCAGCCCGAGCGGCGGGAGGGCAGATACGCAGTATTTT. Protein sequence: CASSPSGGRADTQYF. The chain uses TRBV7-9 and TRBJ2-3; 9 nucleotides agree with TRBD2. The CDR3 is made up of 15 amino acids. The J segment lost 4 bases and the V segment lost 5 bases, leaving 7 bases of the junction unmatched. Germline V gene data show CDR1 as SEHNR and CDR2 as FQNEAQ (reference sequence).

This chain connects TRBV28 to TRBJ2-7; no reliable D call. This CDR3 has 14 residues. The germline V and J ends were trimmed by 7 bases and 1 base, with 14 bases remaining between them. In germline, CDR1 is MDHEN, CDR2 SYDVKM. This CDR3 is CASTSVILSYEQYF. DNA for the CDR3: TGTGCCAGCACTAGTGTCATATTATCCTACGAGCAGTACTTC. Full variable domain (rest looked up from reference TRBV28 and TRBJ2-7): DVKVTQSSRYLVKRTGEKVFLECVQDMDHENMFWYRQDPGLGLRLIYFSYDVKMKEKGDIPEGYSVSREKKERFSLILESASTNQTSMYLCASTSVILSYEQYFGPGTRLTVT.

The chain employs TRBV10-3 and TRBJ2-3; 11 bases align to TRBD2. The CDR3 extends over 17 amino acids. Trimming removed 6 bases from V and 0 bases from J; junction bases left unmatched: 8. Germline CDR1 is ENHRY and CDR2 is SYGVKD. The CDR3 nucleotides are TGTGCCATCAGCGGGACTAGCGGAGGGCGCAGCACAGATACGCAGTATTTT. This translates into CAISGTSGGRSTDTQYF.

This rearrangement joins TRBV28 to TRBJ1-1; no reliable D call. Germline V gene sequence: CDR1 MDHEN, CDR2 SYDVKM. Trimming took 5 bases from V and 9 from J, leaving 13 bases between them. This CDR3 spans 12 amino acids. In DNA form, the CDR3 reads TGTGCCAGCAGTACCGGTGATATTCAAGCTTTCTTT. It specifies CASSTGDIQAFF.

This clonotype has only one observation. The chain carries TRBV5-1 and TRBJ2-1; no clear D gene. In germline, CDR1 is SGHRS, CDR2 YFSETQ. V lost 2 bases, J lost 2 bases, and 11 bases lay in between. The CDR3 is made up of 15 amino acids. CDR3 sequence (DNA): TGCGCCAGCAGCTTTTTAGGCGATACCTACAATGAGCAGTTCTTC. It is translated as CASSFLGDTYNEQFF.

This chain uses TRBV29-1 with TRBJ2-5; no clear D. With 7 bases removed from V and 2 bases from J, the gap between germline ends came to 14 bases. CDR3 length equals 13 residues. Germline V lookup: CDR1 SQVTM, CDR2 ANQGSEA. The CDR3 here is CSDLIGWQETQYF. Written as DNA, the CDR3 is TGCAGCGATCTGATTGGATGGCAAGAGACCCAGTACTTC.

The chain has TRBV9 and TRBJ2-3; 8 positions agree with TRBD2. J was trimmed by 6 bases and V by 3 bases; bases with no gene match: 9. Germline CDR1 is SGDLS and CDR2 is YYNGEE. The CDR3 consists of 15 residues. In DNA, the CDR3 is TGTGCCAGCAGCGAGCGGGAGAGGGGCGCTGATACGCAGTATTTT. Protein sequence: CASSERERGADTQYF.

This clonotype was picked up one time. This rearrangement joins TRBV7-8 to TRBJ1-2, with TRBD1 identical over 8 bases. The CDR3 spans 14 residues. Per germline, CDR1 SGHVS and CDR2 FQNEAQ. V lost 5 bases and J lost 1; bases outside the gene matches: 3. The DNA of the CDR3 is TGTGCCAGCAGCCAGACAGGGGTTAACTATGGCTACACCTTC. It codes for CASSQTGVNYGYTF. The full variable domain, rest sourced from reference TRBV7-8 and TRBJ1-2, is GAGVSQSPRYKVAKRGQDVALRCDPISGHVSLFWYQQALGQGPEFLTYFQNEAQLDKSGLPSDRFFAERPEGSVSTLKIQRTQQEDSAVYLCASSQTGVNYGYTFGSGTRLTVV.

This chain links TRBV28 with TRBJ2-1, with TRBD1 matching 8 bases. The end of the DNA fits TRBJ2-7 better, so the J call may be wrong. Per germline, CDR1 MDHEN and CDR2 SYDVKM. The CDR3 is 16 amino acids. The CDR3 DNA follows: TGTGCCAGCAGTCCTGAACCGGGACAGGACTCCTACGAGCAGTACTTC. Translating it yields CASSPEPGQDSYEQYF.

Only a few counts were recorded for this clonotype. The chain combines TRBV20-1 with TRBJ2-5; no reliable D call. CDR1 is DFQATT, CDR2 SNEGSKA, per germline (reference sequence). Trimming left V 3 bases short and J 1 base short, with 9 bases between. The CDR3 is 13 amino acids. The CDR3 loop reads CSASDPFQETQYF. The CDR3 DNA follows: TGCAGTGCTAGCGACCCCTTCCAAGAGACCCAGTACTTC.

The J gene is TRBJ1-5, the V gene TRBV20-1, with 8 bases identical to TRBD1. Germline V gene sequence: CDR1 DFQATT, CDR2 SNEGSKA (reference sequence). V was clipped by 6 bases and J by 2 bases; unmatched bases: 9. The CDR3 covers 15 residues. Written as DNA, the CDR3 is TGCAGTGCACGATCAGGGGGCAGTGGCAATCAGCCCCAGCATTTT. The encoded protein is CSARSGGSGNQPQHF.

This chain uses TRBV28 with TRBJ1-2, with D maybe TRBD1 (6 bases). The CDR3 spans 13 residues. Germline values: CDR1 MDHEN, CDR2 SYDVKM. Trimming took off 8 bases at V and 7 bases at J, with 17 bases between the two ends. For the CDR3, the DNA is TGTGCCAGCTCCGGAGGGGGGAATAGTGGCTACACCTTC. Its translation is CASSGGGNSGYTF.

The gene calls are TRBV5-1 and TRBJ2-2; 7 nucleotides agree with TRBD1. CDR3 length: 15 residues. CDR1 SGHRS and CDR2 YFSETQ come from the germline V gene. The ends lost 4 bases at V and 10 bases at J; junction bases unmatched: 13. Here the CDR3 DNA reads TGCGCCAGCAGCCCGGGACAGCTTACCGGGGAGGAGCTGTTTTTT. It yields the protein CASSPGQLTGEELFF.

The CDR3 coding sequence is TGTGCCAGCAGTTGGACTGCCGATAATTCACCCCTCCACTTT. This translates into CASSWTADNSPLHF. The chain has TRBV28 and TRBJ1-6, with unresolved D. With 4 bases removed from V and 5 bases from J, the gap between germline ends came to 9 bases. The germline V gene has CDR1 MDHEN and CDR2 SYDVKM. The CDR3 consists of 14 residues.

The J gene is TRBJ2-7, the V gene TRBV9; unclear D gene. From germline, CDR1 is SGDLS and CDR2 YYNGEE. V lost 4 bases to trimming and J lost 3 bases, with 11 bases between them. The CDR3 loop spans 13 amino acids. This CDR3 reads CASSPGINYEQYF. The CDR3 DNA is TGTGCCAGCAGCCCCGGTATTAACTACGAGCAGTACTTC.

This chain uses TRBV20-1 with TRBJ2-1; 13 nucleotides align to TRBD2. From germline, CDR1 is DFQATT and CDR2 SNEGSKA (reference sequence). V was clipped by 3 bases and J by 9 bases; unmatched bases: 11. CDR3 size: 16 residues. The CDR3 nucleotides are TGCAGTGCTAGCATTACTAGCGGGAGGGGCCCGGCTGAGCAGTTCTTC. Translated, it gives CSASITSGRGPAEQFF.

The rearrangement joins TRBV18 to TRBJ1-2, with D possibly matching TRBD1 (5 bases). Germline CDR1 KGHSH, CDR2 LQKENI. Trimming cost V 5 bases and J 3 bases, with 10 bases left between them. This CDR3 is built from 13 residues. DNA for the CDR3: TGTGCCAGCTCAGAAGGGACGGACTATGGCTACACCTTC. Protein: CASSEGTDYGYTF. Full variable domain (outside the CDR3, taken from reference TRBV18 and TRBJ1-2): NAGVMQNPRHLVRRRGQEARLRCSPMKGHSHVYWYRQLPEEGLKFMVYLQKENIIDESGMPKERFSAEFPKEGPSILRIQQVVRGDSAAYFCASSEGTDYGYTFGSGTRLTVV.

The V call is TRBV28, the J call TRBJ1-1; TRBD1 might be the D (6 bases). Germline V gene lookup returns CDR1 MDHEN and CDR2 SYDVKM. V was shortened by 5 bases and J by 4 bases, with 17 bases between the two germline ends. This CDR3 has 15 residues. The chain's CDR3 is CASSPQKGGGTEAFF. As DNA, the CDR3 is TGTGCCAGCAGTCCCCAGAAGGGGGGGGGCACTGAAGCTTTCTTT.

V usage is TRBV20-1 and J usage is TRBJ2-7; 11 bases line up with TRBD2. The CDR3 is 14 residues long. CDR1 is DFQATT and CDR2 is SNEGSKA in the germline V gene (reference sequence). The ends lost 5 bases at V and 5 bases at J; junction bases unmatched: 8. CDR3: CSAGLAGVSNEQYF. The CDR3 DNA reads TGCAGTGCTGGACTAGCGGGCGTTTCCAACGAGCAGTACTTC.

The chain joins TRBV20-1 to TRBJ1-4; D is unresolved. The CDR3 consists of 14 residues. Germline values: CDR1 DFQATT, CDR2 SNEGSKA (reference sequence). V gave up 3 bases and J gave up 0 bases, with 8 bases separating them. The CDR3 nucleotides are TGCAGTGCTAGTGGCGGACCAACTAATGAAAAACTGTTTTTT. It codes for CSASGGPTNEKLFF.